Listed below are T cell receptor beta chains from one sample, sequenced in a study of spatial heterogeneity in lung cancer. In TCRdb, the 5' RACE reads were re-called with MiXCR into one record per CDR3 protein. The table lists 51,000 or so distinct CDR3 sequences, around 6.7% of them singletons, with over 30% in the top ten. The sequenced sample was PBMCs, obtained at follow-up. The receptors stem from a female donor with early-stage non-small cell lung cancer. Each CDR3 is given with its conserved first and last residue. Fields, in order: V gene, J gene, clone size, D gene, CDR3 protein, CDR3 DNA. A D gene is named only where the DNA matches it firmly. The size of a clone is reported for some rows only, either as once, few or many, or as a class for expanded clones.

TRBV2	TRBJ2-7	-	-	CASSEGETAIYEQYF	TGTGCCAGCAGTGAGGGCGAGACAGCCATCTACGAGCAGTACTTC
TRBV19	TRBJ2-5	few	-	CASNQMWGETQYF	TGTGCCAGTAATCAGATGTGGGGAGAGACCCAGTACTTC
TRBV3-1	TRBJ1-3	many	TRBD1	CASSQDRAVSGNTIYF	TGTGCCAGCAGCCAGGACAGGGCTGTTTCTGGAAACACCATATATTTT
TRBV9	TRBJ1-1	few	-	CASSERGNQNTEAFF	TGTGCCAGCAGCGAGCGGGGCAATCAGAACACTGAAGCTTTCTTT
TRBV27	TRBJ2-7	many	TRBD1	CASRQPGTGAYEQYF	TGTGCCAGCAGACAGCCAGGGACAGGTGCCTACGAGCAGTACTTC
TRBV28	TRBJ1-1	many	TRBD1	CASSLGPGQPEAFF	TGTGCCAGCAGTTTAGGGCCGGGACAGCCAGAAGCTTTCTTT
TRBV6-2/TRBV6-3	TRBJ2-1	few	TRBD2	CASRAPSGGTYNEQFF	TGTGCCAGCAGGGCCCCGAGCGGGGGGACCTACAATGAGCAGTTCTTC
TRBV20-1	TRBJ2-3	few	-	CSATTSLGADTQYF	TGCAGTGCAACCACTAGCCTTGGGGCAGATACGCAGTATTTT
TRBV5-5	TRBJ2-5	many	-	CASSLPSSTETQYF	TGTGCCAGCAGCTTGCCTAGTAGTACGGAGACCCAGTACTTC
TRBV28	TRBJ1-1	many	-	CASSFGEDSSTPEAFF	TGTGCCAGCAGTTTCGGAGAAGACAGCTCAACCCCTGAAGCTTTCTTT
TRBV27	TRBJ2-5	many	TRBD2	CASSLWTGGSETQYF	TGTGCCAGCAGTTTATGGACGGGGGGGAGTGAGACCCAGTACTTC
TRBV6-1	TRBJ2-3	few	TRBD1	CASSDLRTGPTDTQYF	TGTGCCAGCAGTGACCTCCGGACAGGGCCCACAGATACGCAGTATTTT
TRBV14	TRBJ1-1	few	TRBD1	CASSQLQGESTEAFF	TGTGCCAGCAGCCAGCTCCAGGGGGAGAGCACTGAAGCTTTCTTT
TRBV20-1	TRBJ2-7	few	TRBD2	CSATGTSGSYEQYF	TGCAGTGCTACCGGGACTAGCGGATCATACGAGCAGTACTTC
TRBV7-2	TRBJ2-5	many	-	CASSPPGSQETQYF	TGTGCCAGCAGCCCCCCAGGAAGTCAAGAGACCCAGTACTTC
TRBV7-2	TRBJ1-6	-	TRBD1	CASSLQGADNSPLHF	TGTGCCAGCAGCTTACAGGGGGCGGATAATTCACCCCTCCACTTT
TRBV7-9	TRBJ2-7	many	-	CASTPDRPYEQYF	TGTGCCAGCACCCCCGACAGGCCCTACGAGCAGTACTTC
TRBV28	TRBJ1-6	-	-	CASSSPIGRAANSPLHF	TGTGCCAGCAGTTCACCCATAGGTCGAGCAGCTAATTCACCCCTCCACTTT
TRBV12-3/TRBV12-4	TRBJ2-1	-	-	CASILGTMNNEQFF	TGTGCCAGCATCCTCGGGACAATGAACAATGAGCAGTTCTTC
TRBV12-3/TRBV12-4	TRBJ2-1	-	-	CASTRDWSYNEQFF	TGTGCCAGCACAAGGGATTGGTCCTACAATGAGCAGTTCTTC
TRBV5-1	TRBJ2-1	many	-	CASSLGPGSSYNEQFF	TGCGCCAGCAGCTTGGGACCAGGGAGCTCCTACAATGAGCAGTTCTTC
TRBV27	TRBJ2-7	many	-	CASIRRGFPREQYF	TGTGCCAGCATCCGCCGGGGGTTCCCCCGGGAGCAGTACTTC
TRBV5-1	TRBJ2-7	-	TRBD1	CASSLRQGDYEQYF	TGCGCCAGCAGCCTTAGACAGGGGGACTACGAGCAGTACTTC
TRBV4-1	TRBJ2-5	few	TRBD2	CASSRPPSGGKETQYF	TGCGCCAGCAGCCGACCGCCTAGCGGGGGAAAAGAGACCCAGTACTTC
TRBV7-9	TRBJ2-3	few	TRBD2	CASSPLGGGTDTQYF	TGTGCCAGCAGCCCCCTTGGGGGGGGGACAGATACGCAGTATTTT
TRBV7-2	TRBJ2-5	many	TRBD2	CASSFLTSGETQYF	TGTGCCAGCAGCTTTCTGACTAGCGGGGAGACCCAGTACTTC
TRBV7-9	TRBJ2-2	many	TRBD1	CASSPMDRENTGELFF	TGTGCCAGCAGCCCTATGGACAGGGAGAACACCGGGGAGCTGTTTTTT
TRBV19	TRBJ2-5	many	-	CASSIDVQETQYF	TGTGCCAGTAGTATTGACGTCCAAGAGACCCAGTACTTC
TRBV6-5	TRBJ1-2	few	-	CASSSRQPTNYGYTF	TGTGCCAGCAGTTCCCGACAGCCAACTAACTATGGCTACACCTTC
TRBV3-1	TRBJ1-2	many	-	CASSHGTRFRFGYTF	TGTGCCAGCAGCCATGGGACCCGATTCAGATTTGGCTACACCTTC
TRBV3-1	TRBJ2-7	few	TRBD2	CASSQVASGGFYEQYF	TGTGCCAGCAGCCAAGTGGCTAGCGGGGGGTTTTACGAGCAGTACTTC
TRBV6-1	TRBJ1-5	-	-	CASRVRGQPQHF	TGTGCCAGCCGGGTTAGGGGGCAGCCCCAGCATTTT
TRBV7-9	TRBJ2-4	many	TRBD1	CASSSWTGGSKNIQYF	TGTGCCAGCAGCTCGTGGACAGGGGGCTCCAAAAACATTCAGTACTTC
TRBV30	TRBJ2-3	few	TRBD2	CAWSRLAGTDTQYF	TGTGCCTGGAGTCGGCTAGCGGGCACAGATACGCAGTATTTT
TRBV19	TRBJ1-4	many	TRBD1	CASSISGQGNEKLFF	TGTGCCAGTAGTATATCGGGACAGGGGAATGAAAAACTGTTTTTT
TRBV7-9	TRBJ2-1	-	-	CASSLVATSNEQFF	TGTGCCAGCAGCTTAGTCGCTACTAGCAATGAGCAGTTCTTC
TRBV15	TRBJ2-7	many	-	CATSRGTPGSPPYF	TGTGCCACCAGCAGGGGTACGCCAGGGAGCCCGCCGTACTTC
TRBV11-2	TRBJ2-2	few	-	CASSSAGIPGELFF	TGTGCCAGCAGCTCCGCAGGAATACCCGGGGAGCTGTTTTTT
TRBV7-2	TRBJ1-2	many	-	CASSPRDPRDGYTF	TGTGCCAGCAGCCCCCGGGACCCGAGGGACGGCTACACCTTC
TRBV2	TRBJ1-3	-	-	CASSERSGRRNSGNTIYF	TGTGCCAGCAGTGAGCGCTCTGGGAGACGGAACTCTGGAAACACCATATATTTT
TRBV7-2	TRBJ2-7	-	TRBD1	CASTLTGGPYEQYF	TGTGCCAGCACCTTGACAGGGGGCCCCTACGAGCAGTACTTC
TRBV29-1	TRBJ1-2	-	-	CSAGLNRGYTF	TGCAGCGCGGGCCTAAATCGGGGTTACACCTTC
TRBV16	TRBJ1-4	few	-	CASSQRYHSGPPATNEKLFF	TGTGCCAGCAGCCAAAGGTATCACTCCGGACCGCCTGCAACTAATGAAAAACTGTTTTTT
TRBV29-1	TRBJ2-3	many	-	CSATARLSSTDTQYF	TGCAGCGCGACCGCCCGACTGTCTAGCACAGATACGCAGTATTTT
TRBV3-1	TRBJ2-7	many	-	CASSLSTWGSSYEQYF	TGTGCCAGCAGCCTTTCTACGTGGGGCTCCTCCTACGAGCAGTACTTC
TRBV28	TRBJ1-2	many	TRBD1	CASRTGTGAYGYTF	TGTGCCAGCAGAACCGGGACAGGGGCCTATGGCTACACCTTC
TRBV7-9	TRBJ1-1	-	TRBD1	CASSLLGQGSEEAFF	TGTGCCAGCAGCTTGCTGGGACAGGGGTCGGAGGAAGCTTTCTTT
TRBV11-2	TRBJ2-3	few	-	CASSVRGAITDTQYF	TGTGCCAGCAGCGTGAGGGGGGCAATCACAGATACGCAGTATTTT
TRBV6-5	TRBJ2-3	many	-	CASSYLATQYF	TGTGCCAGCAGTTACTTGGCCACGCAGTATTTT
TRBV6-1	TRBJ2-3	many	TRBD1	CASSGSTGASTDTQYF	TGTGCCAGCAGTGGTTCCACAGGGGCTAGCACAGATACGCAGTATTTT
TRBV15	TRBJ2-7	-	-	CATRGPGAREQYF	TGTGCCACCAGAGGCCCCGGGGCGCGAGAGCAGTACTTC
TRBV12-3/TRBV12-4	TRBJ1-2	many	-	CASSPGAGWYGYTF	TGTGCCAGCAGCCCCGGGGCAGGGTGGTATGGCTACACCTTC
TRBV3-1	TRBJ2-1	many	-	CASSHRSNEQFF	TGTGCCAGCAGCCACCGCTCTAATGAGCAGTTCTTC